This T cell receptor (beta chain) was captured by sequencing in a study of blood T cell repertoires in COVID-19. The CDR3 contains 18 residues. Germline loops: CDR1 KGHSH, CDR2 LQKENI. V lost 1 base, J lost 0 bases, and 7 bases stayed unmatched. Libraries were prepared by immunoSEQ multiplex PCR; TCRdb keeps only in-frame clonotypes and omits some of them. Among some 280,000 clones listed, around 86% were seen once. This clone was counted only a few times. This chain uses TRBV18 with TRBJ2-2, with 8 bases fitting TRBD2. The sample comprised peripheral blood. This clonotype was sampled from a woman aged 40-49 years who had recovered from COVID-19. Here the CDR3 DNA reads TGTGCCAGCTCACCACAGATAACTAGCGGAGCGAACACCGGGGAGCTGTTTTTT. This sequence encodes CASSPQITSGANTGELFF.